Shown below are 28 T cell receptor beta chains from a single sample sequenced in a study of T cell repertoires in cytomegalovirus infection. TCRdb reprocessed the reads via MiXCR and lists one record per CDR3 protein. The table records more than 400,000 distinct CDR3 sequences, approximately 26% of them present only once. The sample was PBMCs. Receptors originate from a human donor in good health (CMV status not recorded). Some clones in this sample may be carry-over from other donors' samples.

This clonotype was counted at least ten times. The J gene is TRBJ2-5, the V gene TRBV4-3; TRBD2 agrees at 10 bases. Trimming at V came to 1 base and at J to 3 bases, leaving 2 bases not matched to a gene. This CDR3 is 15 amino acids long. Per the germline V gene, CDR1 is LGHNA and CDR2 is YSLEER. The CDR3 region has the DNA TGCGCCAGCAGCCAAGGTCTAGCGGGAGAAGAGACCCAGTACTTC. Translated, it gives CASSQGLAGEETQYF.

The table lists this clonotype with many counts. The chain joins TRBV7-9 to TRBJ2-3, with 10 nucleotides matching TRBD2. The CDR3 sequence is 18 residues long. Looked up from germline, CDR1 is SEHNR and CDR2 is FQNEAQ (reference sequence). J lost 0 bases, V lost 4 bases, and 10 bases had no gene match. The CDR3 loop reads CASSSTQLAGISTDTQYF. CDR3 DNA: TGTGCCAGCAGCTCCACCCAACTAGCGGGGATAAGCACAGATACGCAGTATTTT.

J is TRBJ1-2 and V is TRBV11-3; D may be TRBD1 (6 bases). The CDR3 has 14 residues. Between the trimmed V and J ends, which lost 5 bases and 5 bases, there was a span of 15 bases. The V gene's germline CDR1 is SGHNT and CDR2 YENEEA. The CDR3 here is CASSIGTQGYGYTF. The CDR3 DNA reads TGTGCCAGCAGCATAGGGACCCAGGGGTATGGCTACACCTTC.

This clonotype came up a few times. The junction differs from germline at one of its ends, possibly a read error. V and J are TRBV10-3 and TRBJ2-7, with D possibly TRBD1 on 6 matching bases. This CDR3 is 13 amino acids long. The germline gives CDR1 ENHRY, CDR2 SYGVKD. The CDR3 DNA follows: TGTGCCATCAGGGAACAGGGAACCTATGAGCAGTACTTC. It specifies CAIREQGTYEQYF.

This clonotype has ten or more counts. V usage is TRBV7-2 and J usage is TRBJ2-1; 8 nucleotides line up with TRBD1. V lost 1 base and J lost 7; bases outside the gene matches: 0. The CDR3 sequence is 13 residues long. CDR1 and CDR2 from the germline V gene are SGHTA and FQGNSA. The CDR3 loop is CASSLGTGNEQFF. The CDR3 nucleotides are TGTGCCAGCAGCTTAGGGACAGGGAATGAGCAGTTCTTC.

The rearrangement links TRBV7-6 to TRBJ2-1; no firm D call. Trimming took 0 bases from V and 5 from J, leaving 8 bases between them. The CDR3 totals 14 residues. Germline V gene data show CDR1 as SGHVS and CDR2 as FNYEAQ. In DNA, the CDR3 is TGTGCCAGCAGCTTAGCTGCTAGTCACAATGAGCAGTTCTTC. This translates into CASSLAASHNEQFF.

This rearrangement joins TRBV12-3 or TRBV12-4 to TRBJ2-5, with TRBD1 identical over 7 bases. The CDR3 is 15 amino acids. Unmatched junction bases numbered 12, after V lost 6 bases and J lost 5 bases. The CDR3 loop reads CASSQMTGLRETQYF. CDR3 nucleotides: TGTGCCAGCAGCCAAATGACAGGGTTAAGGGAGACCCAGTACTTC.

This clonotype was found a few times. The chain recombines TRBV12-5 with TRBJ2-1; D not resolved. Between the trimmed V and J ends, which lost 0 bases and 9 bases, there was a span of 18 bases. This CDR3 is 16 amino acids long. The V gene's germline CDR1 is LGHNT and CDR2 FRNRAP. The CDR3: CASGLVQTLTPPEQFF. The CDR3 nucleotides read TGTGCTAGTGGTTTGGTACAGACACTTACTCCGCCTGAGCAGTTCTTC.

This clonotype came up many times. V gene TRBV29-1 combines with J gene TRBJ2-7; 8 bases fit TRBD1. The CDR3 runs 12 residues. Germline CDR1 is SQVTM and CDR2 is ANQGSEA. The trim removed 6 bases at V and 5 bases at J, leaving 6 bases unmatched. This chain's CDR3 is CSVQTGVDEQYF. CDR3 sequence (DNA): TGCAGCGTCCAGACAGGGGTCGACGAGCAGTACTTC.

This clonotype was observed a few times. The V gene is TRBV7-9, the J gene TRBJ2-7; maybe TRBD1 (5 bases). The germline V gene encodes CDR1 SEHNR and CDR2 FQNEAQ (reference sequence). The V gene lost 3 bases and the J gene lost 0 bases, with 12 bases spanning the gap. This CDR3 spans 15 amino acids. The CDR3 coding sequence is TGTGCCAGCAGCTTTGAACAGGTTTCCTCCTACGAGCAGTACTTC. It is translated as CASSFEQVSSYEQYF.

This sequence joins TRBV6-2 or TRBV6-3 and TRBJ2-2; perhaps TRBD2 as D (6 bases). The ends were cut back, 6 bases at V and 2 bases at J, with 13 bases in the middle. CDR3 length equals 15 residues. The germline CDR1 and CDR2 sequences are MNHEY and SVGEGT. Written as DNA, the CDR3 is TGTGCCAGCAGGGGGACTGCCCTAAACACCGGGGAGCTGTTTTTT. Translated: CASRGTALNTGELFF.

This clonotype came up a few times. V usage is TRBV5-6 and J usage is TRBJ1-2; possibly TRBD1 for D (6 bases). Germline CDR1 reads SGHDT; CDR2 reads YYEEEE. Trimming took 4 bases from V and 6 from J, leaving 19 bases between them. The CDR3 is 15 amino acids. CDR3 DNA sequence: TGTGCCAGCAGCGGCTCACAGGGTTTTCCGGATGGCTACACCTTC. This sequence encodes CASSGSQGFPDGYTF.

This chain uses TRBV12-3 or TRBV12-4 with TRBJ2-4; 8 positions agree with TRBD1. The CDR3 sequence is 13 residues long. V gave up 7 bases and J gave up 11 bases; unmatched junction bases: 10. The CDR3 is CASTRTGMSLQYF. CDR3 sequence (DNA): TGTGCCAGCACTCGGACAGGGATGTCACTTCAGTACTTC.

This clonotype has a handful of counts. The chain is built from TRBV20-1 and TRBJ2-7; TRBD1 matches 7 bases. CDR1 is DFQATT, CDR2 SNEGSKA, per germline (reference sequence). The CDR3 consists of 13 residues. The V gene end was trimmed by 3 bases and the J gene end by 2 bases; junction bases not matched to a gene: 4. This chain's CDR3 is CSARGTEAYEQYF. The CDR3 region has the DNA TGCAGTGCTAGGGGGACAGAGGCCTACGAGCAGTACTTC.

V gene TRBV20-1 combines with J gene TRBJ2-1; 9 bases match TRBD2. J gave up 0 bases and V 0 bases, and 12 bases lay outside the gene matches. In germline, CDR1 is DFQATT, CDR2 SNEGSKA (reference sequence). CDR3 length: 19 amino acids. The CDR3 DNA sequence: TGCAGTGCTAGAGACCTGACTAGCGGAACGCCAGGCTCCTACAATGAGCAGTTCTTC. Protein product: CSARDLTSGTPGSYNEQFF.

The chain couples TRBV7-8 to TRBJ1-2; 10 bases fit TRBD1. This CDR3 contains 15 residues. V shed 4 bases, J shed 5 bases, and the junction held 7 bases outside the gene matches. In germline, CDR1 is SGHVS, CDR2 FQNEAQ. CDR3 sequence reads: CASSSRTGGAYGYTF. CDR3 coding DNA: TGTGCCAGCAGCTCTCGGACAGGGGGGGCTTATGGCTACACCTTC.

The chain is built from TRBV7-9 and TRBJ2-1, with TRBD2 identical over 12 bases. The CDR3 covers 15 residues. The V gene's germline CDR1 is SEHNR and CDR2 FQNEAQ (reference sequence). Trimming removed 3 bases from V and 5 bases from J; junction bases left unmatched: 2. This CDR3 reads CASSLASGRDNEQFF. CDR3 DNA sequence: TGTGCCAGCAGCTTGGCTAGCGGGAGGGACAATGAGCAGTTCTTC.

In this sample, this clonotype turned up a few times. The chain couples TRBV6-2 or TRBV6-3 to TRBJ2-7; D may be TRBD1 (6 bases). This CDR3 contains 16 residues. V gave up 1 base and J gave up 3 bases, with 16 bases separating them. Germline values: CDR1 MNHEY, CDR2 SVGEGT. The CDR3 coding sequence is TGTGCCAGCAGTTACTATTGGACAGACCAGGGCTACGAGCAGTACTTC. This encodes CASSYYWTDQGYEQYF.

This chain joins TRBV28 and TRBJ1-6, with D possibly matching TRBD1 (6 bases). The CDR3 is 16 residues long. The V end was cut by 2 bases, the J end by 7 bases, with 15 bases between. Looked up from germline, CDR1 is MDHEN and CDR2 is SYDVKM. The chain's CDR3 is CASSLMQGQGNSPLHF. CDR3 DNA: TGTGCCAGCAGTTTAATGCAGGGCCAGGGGAATTCACCCCTCCACTTT.

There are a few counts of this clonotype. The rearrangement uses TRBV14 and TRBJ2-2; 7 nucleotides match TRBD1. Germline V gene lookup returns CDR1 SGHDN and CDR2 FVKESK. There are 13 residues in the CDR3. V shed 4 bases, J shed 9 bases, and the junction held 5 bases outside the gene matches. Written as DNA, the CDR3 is TGTGCCAGCAGCCGCACGACAGGGAGGGAGCTGTTTTTT. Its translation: CASSRTTGRELFF.

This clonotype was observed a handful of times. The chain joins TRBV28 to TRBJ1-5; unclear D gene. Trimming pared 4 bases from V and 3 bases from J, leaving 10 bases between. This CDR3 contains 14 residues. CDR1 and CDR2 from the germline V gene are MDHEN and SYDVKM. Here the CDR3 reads CASSSAGYNQPQHF. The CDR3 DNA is TGTGCCAGCAGTTCCGCCGGGTACAATCAGCCCCAGCATTTT.

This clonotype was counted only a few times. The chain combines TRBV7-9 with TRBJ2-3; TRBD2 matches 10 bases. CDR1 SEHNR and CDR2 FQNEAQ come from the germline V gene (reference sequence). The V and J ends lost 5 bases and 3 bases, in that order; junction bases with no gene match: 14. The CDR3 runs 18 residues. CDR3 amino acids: CASSPGVGTSDATDTQYF. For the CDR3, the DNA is TGTGCCAGCAGCCCCGGGGTCGGGACTAGCGACGCAACAGATACGCAGTATTTT.

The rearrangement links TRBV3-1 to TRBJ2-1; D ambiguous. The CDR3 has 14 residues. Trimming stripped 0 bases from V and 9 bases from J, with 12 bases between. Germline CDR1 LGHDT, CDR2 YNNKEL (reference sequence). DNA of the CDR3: TGTGCCAGCAGCCAAGACACAGCCTGGGGTGAGCAGTTCTTC. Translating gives CASSQDTAWGEQFF.

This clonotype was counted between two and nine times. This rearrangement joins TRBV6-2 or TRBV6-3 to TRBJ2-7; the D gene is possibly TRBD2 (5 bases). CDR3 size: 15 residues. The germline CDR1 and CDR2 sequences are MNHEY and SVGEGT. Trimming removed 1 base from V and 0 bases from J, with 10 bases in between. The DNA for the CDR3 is TGTGCCAGCAGTTACTTGGGCGGAGGCTCCTACGAGCAGTACGTC. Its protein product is CASSYLGGGSYEQYV.

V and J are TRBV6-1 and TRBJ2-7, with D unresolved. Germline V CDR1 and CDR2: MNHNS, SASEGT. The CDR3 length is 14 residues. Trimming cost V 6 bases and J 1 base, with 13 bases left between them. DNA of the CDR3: TGTGCCAGCAGCGGTCCGTCAACTTCCTACGAGCAGTACGTC. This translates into CASSGPSTSYEQYV.

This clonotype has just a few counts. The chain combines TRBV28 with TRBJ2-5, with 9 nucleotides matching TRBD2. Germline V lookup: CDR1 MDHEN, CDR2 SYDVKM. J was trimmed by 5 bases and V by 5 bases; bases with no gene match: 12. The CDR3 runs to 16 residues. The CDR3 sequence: CASSPQAGGPSETQYF. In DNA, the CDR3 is TGTGCCAGCAGTCCCCAGGCGGGAGGGCCTTCGGAGACCCAGTACTTC.

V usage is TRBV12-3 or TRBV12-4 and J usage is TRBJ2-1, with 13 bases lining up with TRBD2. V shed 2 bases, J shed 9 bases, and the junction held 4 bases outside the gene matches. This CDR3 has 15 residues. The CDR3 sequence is CASSLTSGRATEQFF. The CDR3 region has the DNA TGTGCCAGCAGTTTAACTAGCGGGAGGGCCACTGAGCAGTTCTTC.

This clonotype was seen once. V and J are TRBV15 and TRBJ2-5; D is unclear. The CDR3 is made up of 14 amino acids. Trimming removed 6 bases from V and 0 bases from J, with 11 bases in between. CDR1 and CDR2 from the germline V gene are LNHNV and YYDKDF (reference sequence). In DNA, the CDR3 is TGTGCCACCAGAAGTCATCTGGACCAAGAGACCCAGTACTTC. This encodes CATRSHLDQETQYF.